A selection of T cell receptor beta chains follows, all from one sample in a study of molecular identifiers for immune sequencing clone quantification. TCRdb passed the PCR reads through MiXCR, listing each CDR3 protein once. The top ten clones hold 0.78% of a sample with roughly 93,000 distinct CDR3 sequences, roughly 25% of them seen once. The specimen was naive CD8+ T cells from blood, with Jurkat cell RNA spiked in. All receptors come from a human donor in good health. Some libraries in this study had Jurkat cell RNA spiked in. Each CDR3 is given with its conserved first and last residue. Each record gives: clone size, J gene, CDR3 length, D gene, V gene, CDR3 DNA, CDR3 protein. The D gene is left open where the match is weak. Not every row has a clone size; where given, it reads once, few, many or a size class.

abundance: many
j_gene: TRBJ2-3
len: 15
d_gene: TRBD1
v_gene: TRBV4-1
CDR3nt: TGCGCCAGCAGCCCGGGACAGGGAAGGTCAGATACGCAGTATTTT
CDR3aa: CASSPGQGRSDTQYF

abundance: many
j_gene: TRBJ2-2
len: 15
d_gene: -
v_gene: TRBV20-1
CDR3nt: TGCAGTGCTTCCCGGGGCGACGTGTGGACCGGGGAGCTGTTTTTT
CDR3aa: CSASRGDVWTGELFF

abundance: few
j_gene: TRBJ2-7
len: 14
d_gene: -
v_gene: TRBV4-1
CDR3nt: TGCGCCAGCAGCACTTGGGCAGGGGAGGGCGAGCAGTACTTC
CDR3aa: CASSTWAGEGEQYF

abundance: many
j_gene: TRBJ2-6
len: 16
d_gene: -
v_gene: TRBV18
CDR3nt: TGTGCCAGCTCACCACCGAGGGCTTCTGGGGCCAACGTCCTGACTTTC
CDR3aa: CASSPPRASGANVLTF

abundance: -
j_gene: TRBJ2-7
len: 15
d_gene: -
v_gene: TRBV19
CDR3nt: TGTGCCAGTAGTGGTTTGCAGGGTGGTTACGACGAGCAGTACTTC
CDR3aa: CASSGLQGGYDEQYF

abundance: -
j_gene: TRBJ1-1
len: 12
d_gene: -
v_gene: TRBV7-9
CDR3nt: TGTGCCAGCAGCCCAGGACAGAGTGAAGCTTTCTTT
CDR3aa: CASSPGQSEAFF

abundance: -
j_gene: TRBJ1-2
len: 14
d_gene: TRBD1
v_gene: TRBV20-1
CDR3nt: TGCAGTGCAGATCGGGACAGAGCTAACTATGGCTACACCTTC
CDR3aa: CSADRDRANYGYTF

abundance: -
j_gene: TRBJ1-1
len: 13
d_gene: -
v_gene: TRBV12-3/TRBV12-4
CDR3nt: TGTGCCAGCATTGACACCCTGGTCACTGAAGCTTTCTTT
CDR3aa: CASIDTLVTEAFF

abundance: few
j_gene: TRBJ2-2
len: 14
d_gene: -
v_gene: TRBV20-1
CDR3nt: TGCAGTGCTTTAGACCTCAGCGGGACCGGGGAGCTGTTTTTT
CDR3aa: CSALDLSGTGELFF

abundance: -
j_gene: TRBJ2-3
len: 14
d_gene: TRBD2
v_gene: TRBV7-6
CDR3nt: TGTGCGACGGCAGCGGGGGGACTGACAGATACGCAGTATTTT
CDR3aa: CATAAGGLTDTQYF

abundance: many
j_gene: TRBJ2-1
len: 14
d_gene: TRBD2
v_gene: TRBV5-1
CDR3nt: TGCGCCAGCAGCCTTACTAGCGTGTACAATGAGCAGTTCTTC
CDR3aa: CASSLTSVYNEQFF

abundance: large
j_gene: TRBJ2-4
len: 16
d_gene: -
v_gene: TRBV13
CDR3nt: TGTGCCAGCAGCTTAGAAGCAAGGGGCCCCAAAAACATTCAGTACTTC
CDR3aa: CASSLEARGPKNIQYF

abundance: few
j_gene: TRBJ2-7
len: 16
d_gene: TRBD2
v_gene: TRBV7-9
CDR3nt: TGTGCCAGCAGCTTAGCGTCGGGACTAGCAGTTTACGAGCAGTACTTC
CDR3aa: CASSLASGLAVYEQYF

abundance: few
j_gene: TRBJ1-6
len: 16
d_gene: -
v_gene: TRBV20-1
CDR3nt: TGCAGTGCTAAAGGCGCCGCCCCAACTTCGGATTCACCCCTCCACTTT
CDR3aa: CSAKGAAPTSDSPLHF

abundance: many
j_gene: TRBJ2-7
len: 12
d_gene: TRBD2
v_gene: TRBV5-4
CDR3nt: TGTGCCAGCAGCCTGGGACTAGCCGAGCAGTACTTC
CDR3aa: CASSLGLAEQYF

abundance: many
j_gene: TRBJ1-4
len: 18
d_gene: TRBD1
v_gene: TRBV9
CDR3nt: TGTGCCAGCAGCCCCGGGACAGGGGTTTTTGCAACTAATGAAAAACTGTTTTTT
CDR3aa: CASSPGTGVFATNEKLFF

abundance: many
j_gene: TRBJ2-5
len: 13
d_gene: -
v_gene: TRBV29-1
CDR3nt: TGCAGCGTTGAAGATGGATCGGGAGTGGCCCAGTACTTC
CDR3aa: CSVEDGSGVAQYF

abundance: few
j_gene: TRBJ2-2
len: 15
d_gene: TRBD2
v_gene: TRBV9
CDR3nt: TGTGCCAGCAGCGTGGGGACTACGGACACCGGGGAGCTGTTTTTT
CDR3aa: CASSVGTTDTGELFF

abundance: -
j_gene: TRBJ1-1
len: 11
d_gene: -
v_gene: TRBV5-6
CDR3nt: TGTGCCAGCGGTACAGGGTATAAAGCTTTCTTT
CDR3aa: CASGTGYKAFF

abundance: few
j_gene: TRBJ2-1
len: 17
d_gene: TRBD1
v_gene: TRBV6-2/TRBV6-3
CDR3nt: TGTGCCAGCAGTTACTCGTCCGGGACAGGTTTCTACAATGAGCAGTTCTTC
CDR3aa: CASSYSSGTGFYNEQFF

abundance: many
j_gene: TRBJ1-1
len: 19
d_gene: TRBD1
v_gene: TRBV7-9
CDR3nt: TGTGCCAGCAGCTTAGCCGGACAGGGGGCCGTCTCGTGGTACACTGAAGCTTTCTTT
CDR3aa: CASSLAGQGAVSWYTEAFF

abundance: -
j_gene: TRBJ2-7
len: 13
d_gene: -
v_gene: TRBV10-3
CDR3nt: TGTACCACAATGCAGGGGACCTCCTACGAGCAGTACTTC
CDR3aa: CTTMQGTSYEQYF

abundance: few
j_gene: TRBJ2-5
len: 14
d_gene: -
v_gene: TRBV27
CDR3nt: TGTGCCAGCAGTTTGAGGCAGGGCGAAGAGACCCAGTACTTC
CDR3aa: CASSLRQGEETQYF

abundance: many
j_gene: TRBJ2-7
len: 19
d_gene: TRBD2
v_gene: TRBV6-2/TRBV6-3
CDR3nt: TGTGCCAGCAGTTACTCGGTAGCGGGCCCTGAGGGAACCTCCTACGAGCAGTACTTC
CDR3aa: CASSYSVAGPEGTSYEQYF

abundance: few
j_gene: TRBJ2-1
len: 13
d_gene: -
v_gene: TRBV29-1
CDR3nt: TGCAGCGTTGAAGATGGCATTTACAATGAGCAGTTCTTC
CDR3aa: CSVEDGIYNEQFF

abundance: few
j_gene: TRBJ2-5
len: 15
d_gene: TRBD2
v_gene: TRBV7-9
CDR3nt: TGTGCCAGCAGCGACTTGCTAGCGGGAAGAGAGACCCAGTACTTC
CDR3aa: CASSDLLAGRETQYF

abundance: -
j_gene: TRBJ2-7
len: 16
d_gene: -
v_gene: TRBV3-1
CDR3nt: TGTGCCAGCAGCCCGCGGGTCGGAGAACACTCCTACGAGCAGTACTTC
CDR3aa: CASSPRVGEHSYEQYF

abundance: many
j_gene: TRBJ2-7
len: 13
d_gene: -
v_gene: TRBV6-2/TRBV6-3
CDR3nt: TGTGCCAGCAGGCCCGGGTGGTTCTACGAGCAGTACTTC
CDR3aa: CASRPGWFYEQYF

abundance: few
j_gene: TRBJ2-2
len: 15
d_gene: -
v_gene: TRBV21-1
CDR3nt: TGTGCCAGCGGGGGGACAGGCAGAGGTACCGGGGAGCTGTTTTTT
CDR3aa: CASGGTGRGTGELFF

abundance: -
j_gene: TRBJ1-1
len: 13
d_gene: -
v_gene: TRBV6-5
CDR3nt: TGTGCCAGCAGGGAGGGGAGGTACACTGAAGCTTTCTTT
CDR3aa: CASREGRYTEAFF

abundance: -
j_gene: TRBJ2-3
len: 16
d_gene: -
v_gene: TRBV11-2
CDR3nt: TGTGCCAGCAGCCACGGGGTATTCGGGTCGACAGATACGCAGTATTTT
CDR3aa: CASSHGVFGSTDTQYF

abundance: many
j_gene: TRBJ2-2
len: 15
d_gene: TRBD1
v_gene: TRBV7-6
CDR3nt: TGTGCCAGCAGCCCTCGACAGGGGGAAGTCGGGGAGCTGTTTTTT
CDR3aa: CASSPRQGEVGELFF

abundance: many
j_gene: TRBJ2-7
len: 13
d_gene: -
v_gene: TRBV28
CDR3nt: TGTGCCAGCAGGAAAGGGTTCCTGAGAGAGCAGTACTTC
CDR3aa: CASRKGFLREQYF

abundance: many
j_gene: TRBJ2-2
len: 11
d_gene: -
v_gene: TRBV13
CDR3nt: TGTGCCACCTCCAACACCGGGGAGCTGTTTTTT
CDR3aa: CATSNTGELFF

abundance: -
j_gene: TRBJ2-1
len: 11
d_gene: TRBD2
v_gene: TRBV6-2/TRBV6-3
CDR3nt: TGTGCCAGCAGTTACCGGGGGGAGCAGTTATTC
CDR3aa: CASSYRGEQLF

abundance: -
j_gene: TRBJ1-2
len: 15
d_gene: TRBD1
v_gene: TRBV5-4
CDR3nt: TGTGCCAGCATGGGACAGGACAAGGGTGTTGATGGCTACACCTTC
CDR3aa: CASMGQDKGVDGYTF

abundance: -
j_gene: TRBJ2-2
len: 12
d_gene: -
v_gene: TRBV29-1
CDR3nt: TGCAGCGTCTGGGTGCAGACCGGGGAGCTGTTATTT
CDR3aa: CSVWVQTGELLF

abundance: -
j_gene: TRBJ1-1
len: 13
d_gene: -
v_gene: TRBV28
CDR3nt: TGTGCCAGCAGATCGGACACGAACACTGAAGCTTTCTTT
CDR3aa: CASRSDTNTEAFF

abundance: few
j_gene: TRBJ2-6
len: 16
d_gene: -
v_gene: TRBV5-6
CDR3nt: TGTGCCAGCAGCTCGGGTCAGGTCTCTGGGGCCAACGTCCTGACTTTC
CDR3aa: CASSSGQVSGANVLTF

abundance: -
j_gene: TRBJ2-2
len: 12
d_gene: -
v_gene: TRBV6-5
CDR3nt: TGTGCCAGCAGTTCCCCCCCCGGGGAGCTGTTTTTT
CDR3aa: CASSSPPGELFF

abundance: -
j_gene: TRBJ1-2
len: 15
d_gene: -
v_gene: TRBV4-1
CDR3nt: TGCGCCAGCAGCCAAGATAACGGGGCGGGCTATGGCTACACCTTC
CDR3aa: CASSQDNGAGYGYTF

abundance: many
j_gene: TRBJ2-3
len: 13
d_gene: -
v_gene: TRBV20-1
CDR3nt: TGCAGTGCTAGCACAGGGTCCACAGATACGCAGTATTTT
CDR3aa: CSASTGSTDTQYF

abundance: -
j_gene: TRBJ1-4
len: 15
d_gene: -
v_gene: TRBV6-4
CDR3nt: TGTGCCAGCAGCGTCAAGACAGGATCTGGTGAAAAACTGTTTTTT
CDR3aa: CASSVKTGSGEKLFF

abundance: -
j_gene: TRBJ2-7
len: 17
d_gene: -
v_gene: TRBV4-3
CDR3nt: TGCGCCAGCAGCCAAGATTGGTACCAGGGTGGGTCCTACGAGCAGTACTTC
CDR3aa: CASSQDWYQGGSYEQYF

abundance: -
j_gene: TRBJ2-2
len: 14
d_gene: -
v_gene: TRBV15
CDR3nt: TGTGCCACCAGCAGAGTCGGGCTTACCGGGGAGCTGTTTTTT
CDR3aa: CATSRVGLTGELFF